These 27 T cell receptor beta chains were sequenced from one sample in a study of human T cells and chemical hapten exposure. Specified time point: pre-sensitization, week 0. Indicated treatment: therapeutic diphenylcyclopropenone sensitization with weekly scalp DPC. In TCRdb, the RACE reads were re-called with MiXCR into one record per CDR3 protein. The top ten hold 2.5% to 3% of the sample, which has over 300,000 distinct CDR3 sequences, roughly 5% seen once. The material sequenced was whole blood, taken in connection with sensitization to the hapten diphenylcyclopropenone (DPC). These receptors all come from a woman in her 50s with alopecia areata. Some clones in this sample may be carry-over from other donors' samples.

This clonotype was found many times. The rearrangement uses TRBV27 and TRBJ2-5; D possibly uses TRBD1 or TRBD2 (5 bases each). V dropped 5 bases and J dropped 4 bases, with 14 bases sitting between them. The CDR3 extends over 14 amino acids. Germline CDR1 is MNHEY and CDR2 is SMNVEV (reference sequence). The chain's CDR3 is CASSPGTWAETQYF. CDR3 nucleotide sequence: TGTGCCAGCAGTCCCGGGACCTGGGCAGAGACCCAGTACTTC.

This clonotype occurred many times. The genes are TRBV4-3 and TRBJ2-3, with 8 nucleotides matching TRBD2. From germline, CDR1 is LGHNA and CDR2 YSLEER. This CDR3 has 15 residues. Unmatched junction bases numbered 13, after V lost 4 bases and J lost 10 bases. The CDR3: CASSPGLAVPRAQYF. CDR3 DNA sequence: TGCGCCAGCAGCCCAGGACTAGCTGTCCCGCGGGCGCAGTATTTT.

A few counts support this clonotype. The chain links TRBV3-1 to TRBJ1-5; 8 bases agree with TRBD1. The germline CDR1 and CDR2 sequences are LGHDT and YNNKEL (reference sequence). The CDR3 has 17 residues. V gave up 0 bases and J gave up 9 bases; unmatched junction bases: 13. CDR3 residues: CASSQDVGRGPPRPQHF. CDR3 coding DNA: TGTGCCAGCAGCCAAGATGTAGGCAGGGGGCCTCCTCGGCCCCAGCATTTT.

This clonotype was picked up many times. The chain combines TRBV5-1 with TRBJ2-3; maybe TRBD2 (6 bases). Trimming shortened V by 4 bases and J by 1 base, and 10 bases separated the two germline ends. Per germline, CDR1 SGHRS and CDR2 YFSETQ. The length of the CDR3 is 14 residues. The CDR3 region has the DNA TGCGCCAGCAGCCCGGGACTTCGCACAGATACGCAGTATTTT. It specifies CASSPGLRTDTQYF. The full variable domain, rest sourced from reference TRBV5-1 and TRBJ2-3, is KAGVTQTPRYLIKTRGQQVTLSCSPISGHRSVSWYQQTPGQGLQFLFEYFSETQRNKGNFPGRFSGRQFSNSRSEMNVSTLELGDSALYLCASSPGLRTDTQYFGPGTRLTVL.

This clonotype was recorded at least ten times. This chain joins TRBV5-1 and TRBJ2-7, with 7 bases aligning to TRBD1. V shed 5 bases and J 8 bases; nucleotides not matched to a gene: 10. Germline CDR1 and CDR2: SGHRS and YFSETQ. The CDR3 totals 13 residues. The CDR3 sequence: CASRVTDRDKQYF. The CDR3, as DNA: TGCGCCAGCAGAGTAACCGACAGGGACAAGCAGTACTTC.

Ten or more counts support this clonotype. This rearrangement joins TRBV6-5 to TRBJ2-1; D ambiguous. The CDR3 runs 16 residues. CDR1 and CDR2 from the germline V gene are MNHEY and SVGAGI. V was clipped by 1 base and J by 0 bases, with 10 bases between them. CDR3: CASSYWSKSSYNEQFF. CDR3 bases: TGTGCCAGCAGTTACTGGTCCAAGAGCTCCTACAATGAGCAGTTCTTC.

This clonotype showed up many times. The V gene is TRBV27, the J gene TRBJ2-2, with D uncertain. Germline V gene data show CDR1 as MNHEY and CDR2 as SMNVEV (reference sequence). V shed 4 bases and J shed 0 bases, with 6 bases lying between them. This CDR3 has 14 residues. This chain's CDR3 is CASSSTTNTGELFF. CDR3 DNA sequence: TGTGCCAGCAGTTCGACAACGAACACCGGGGAGCTGTTTTTT.

This chain connects TRBV7-9 to TRBJ2-7, with TRBD2 matching 10 bases. The CDR3 has 15 residues. With 2 bases clipped from V and 3 bases from J, the junction kept 4 bases outside the gene matches. Germline CDR1 is SEHNR and CDR2 is FQNEAQ (reference sequence). The CDR3 region is CASSLKGTSDYEQYF. CDR3 sequence (DNA): TGTGCCAGCAGCTTAAAGGGGACTAGCGACTACGAGCAGTACTTC.

The V gene is TRBV3-1, the J gene TRBJ2-2; D is uncertain. This CDR3 spans 14 amino acids. Germline values: CDR1 LGHDT, CDR2 YNNKEL (reference sequence). The germline V and J ends were trimmed by 0 bases and 6 bases, with 8 bases remaining between them. The CDR3 loop reads CASSQDGRSGELFF. In DNA form, the CDR3 reads TGTGCCAGCAGCCAAGATGGGCGCTCCGGGGAGCTGTTTTTT.

Many counts were recorded for this clonotype. The chain has TRBV29-1 and TRBJ2-1, with D possibly matching TRBD1 (6 bases). Trimming pared 7 bases from V and 8 bases from J, leaving 24 bases between. The CDR3 covers 15 residues. CDR1 and CDR2 from the germline V gene are SQVTM and ANQGSEA. Written as DNA, the CDR3 is TGCAGCGCCTCTCTATCAACAGGGATCGGGGATGAGCAGTTCTTC. Amino acid sequence: CSASLSTGIGDEQFF.

The chain employs TRBV9 and TRBJ2-1; weak D call: TRBD2 (6 bases). Trimming shortened V by 3 bases and J by 15 bases, and 16 bases separated the two germline ends. There are 12 residues in the CDR3. In germline, CDR1 is SGDLS, CDR2 YYNGEE. CDR3 DNA: TGTGCCAGCAGCGGCCGGGACTGGCGGCGGTTCTTC. Amino acid sequence: CASSGRDWRRFF.

This clonotype occurred many times. The chain employs TRBV13 and TRBJ1-1; no reliable D call. The CDR3 is 11 amino acids. The germline V and J ends were trimmed by 3 bases and 5 bases, with 4 bases remaining between them. Germline CDR1 reads PRHDT; CDR2 reads FYEKMQ (reference sequence). The chain's CDR3 is CASSLLTEAFF. The CDR3 coding sequence is TGTGCCAGCAGCTTGCTAACTGAAGCTTTCTTT.

The chain has TRBV27 and TRBJ1-4, with 7 bases matching TRBD1. The CDR3 sequence is 16 residues long. The trim removed 10 bases at V and 0 bases at J, leaving 11 bases unmatched. The V gene's germline CDR1 is MNHEY and CDR2 SMNVEV (reference sequence). CDR3 in DNA: TGTGCCACCCGGACAGGACCTTACGCAACTAATGAAAAACTGTTTTTT. Protein: CATRTGPYATNEKLFF.

CDR3 sequence: CASSQDSGATEAFF. The DNA of the CDR3 is TGCGCCAGCAGCCAAGACTCAGGAGCCACTGAAGCTTTCTTT. The chain employs TRBV4-1 and TRBJ1-1, with D unclear. Germline lookup yields CDR1 MGHRA and CDR2 YSYEKL. The CDR3 covers 14 residues. The germline V and J ends were trimmed by 0 bases and 4 bases, with 9 bases remaining between them.

This clonotype occurred a few times. The chain carries TRBV9 and TRBJ2-2; D call uncertain. The V and J ends lost 6 bases and 4 bases respectively, with 10 bases between them. Germline CDR1 SGDLS, CDR2 YYNGEE. The CDR3 is 13 amino acids. This CDR3 is CASTGLPTGELFF. The DNA of the CDR3 is TGTGCCAGCACGGGTCTACCCACCGGGGAGCTGTTTTTT.

The gene calls are TRBV2 and TRBJ2-2, with D perhaps matching TRBD2 (6 bases). This CDR3 spans 13 amino acids. Germline CDR1 and CDR2: SNHLY and FYNNEI. V lost 3 bases, J lost 10 bases, and 12 bases lay in between. The CDR3 region is CASSDYGGSELFF. CDR3 sequence (DNA): TGTGCCAGCAGTGATTATGGGGGGTCGGAGCTGTTTTTT.

This clonotype was seen many times. The rearrangement links TRBV6-5 to TRBJ1-6; D is unclear. The length of the CDR3 is 13 residues. CDR1 is MNHEY and CDR2 is SVGAGI in the germline V gene. V was clipped by 2 bases and J by 14 bases, with 13 bases between them. The DNA for the CDR3 is TGTGCCAGCAGTTACCAAGAGGCGGGGACCCTCCACTTT. Translated, it gives CASSYQEAGTLHF.

The chain recombines TRBV9 with TRBJ2-3; TRBD1 or TRBD2 may be the D gene (6 bases each). Germline CDR1 and CDR2: SGDLS and YYNGEE. The CDR3 runs 16 residues. V lost 4 bases and J lost 4, with 19 bases in between. CDR3 loop: CASSSVGGSRADTQYF. The CDR3 nucleotides read TGTGCCAGCAGCTCGGTGGGGGGCAGTAGGGCAGATACGCAGTATTTT.

This chain joins TRBV28 and TRBJ2-3; 11 bases fit TRBD2. Germline V gives CDR1 MDHEN, CDR2 SYDVKM. V lost 4 bases, J lost 2 bases, and 8 bases stayed unmatched. This CDR3 comprises 17 residues. In DNA, the CDR3 is TGTGCCAGCAGTTACTTGACTAGCGGGGAGAACACAGATACGCAGTATTTT. This translates into CASSYLTSGENTDTQYF.

At least ten counts were recorded for this clonotype. Since a much larger clone is just one base distant, this may be a read error. The chain recombines TRBV9 with TRBJ1-5; D not certain. The CDR3 has 13 residues. Trimming cost V 0 bases and J 6 bases, with 7 bases left between them. Germline-derived CDR1 and CDR2 are SGDLS and YYNGEE. The CDR3 spells CASSVGGGQPQHF. CDR3 DNA: TGTGCCAGCAGCGTAGGAGGAGGTCAGCCCCAGCATTTT. Full variable domain (outside the CDR3, taken from reference TRBV9 and TRBJ1-5): DSGVTQTPKHLITATGQRVTLRCSPRSGDLSVYWYQQSLDQGLQFLIQYYNGEERAKGNILERFSAQQFPDLHSELNLSSLELGDSALYFCASSVGGGQPQHFGDGTRLSIL.

The chain employs TRBV12-3 or TRBV12-4 and TRBJ2-1; a weak D match, TRBD2 (5 bases). Deletions cut 6 bases from V and 0 bases from J, with 15 bases between. This CDR3 contains 16 residues. CDR3 DNA sequence: TGTGCCAGCAGCCCCGAGATGAGGGACTCCTACAATGAGCAGTTCTTC. It codes for CASSPEMRDSYNEQFF.

The gene calls are TRBV15 and TRBJ1-5; D might be TRBD1 (6 bases). The CDR3 sequence is 16 residues long. Germline CDR1 and CDR2: LNHNV and YYDKDF (reference sequence). Trimming removed 0 bases from V and 4 bases from J, with 13 bases in between. CDR3 bases: TGTGCCACCAGCAGAGAGGGGGGGCAGATAAATCAGCCCCAGCATTTT. It is translated as CATSREGGQINQPQHF.

This clonotype has a count of ten or more. This chain connects TRBV20-1 to TRBJ2-4; D unclear. The germline V gene has CDR1 DFQATT and CDR2 SNEGSKA (reference sequence). Deletions cut 5 bases from V and 0 bases from J, with 14 bases between. The CDR3 covers 15 residues. This chain's CDR3 is CSARHYRLAKNIQYF. CDR3 coding DNA: TGCAGTGCTCGACACTACCGTCTAGCCAAAAACATTCAGTACTTC.

The chain has TRBV6-5 and TRBJ1-1, with D maybe TRBD1 (6 bases). Trimming pared 8 bases from V and 1 base from J, leaving 17 bases between. Germline CDR1 reads MNHEY; CDR2 reads SVGAGI. The CDR3 contains 15 residues. The CDR3 protein is CASSRGGAWNTEAFF. The CDR3, as DNA: TGTGCCAGCTCCCGGGGGGGCGCTTGGAACACTGAAGCTTTCTTT.

This clonotype occurred many times. The genes are TRBV28 and TRBJ2-7; possibly TRBD1 for D (6 bases). Germline V gives CDR1 MDHEN, CDR2 SYDVKM. Deletions cut 3 bases from V and 4 bases from J, with 7 bases between. The CDR3 is made up of 12 amino acids. This CDR3 reads CASSFRGYEQYF. Written as DNA, the CDR3 is TGTGCCAGCAGTTTTAGGGGGTACGAGCAGTACTTC.

This clonotype was observed at least ten times. The rearrangement joins TRBV29-1 to TRBJ1-4; 8 bases line up with TRBD1. The CDR3 is 13 residues long. Germline trimming cut 4 bases from V and 7 bases from J; bases unmatched to any gene: 5. Germline V gene data show CDR1 as SQVTM and CDR2 as ANQGSEA. The CDR3: CSVGGTGGEKLFF. CDR3 DNA sequence: TGCAGCGTTGGAGGGACAGGTGGTGAAAAACTGTTTTTT.

This clonotype was counted many times. The V and J genes are TRBV29-1 and TRBJ2-1, with 10 bases that match TRBD2. The CDR3 totals 13 residues. The V and J ends lost 3 bases and 7 bases, in that order; junction bases with no gene match: 3. Germline assignment: CDR1 SQVTM and CDR2 ANQGSEA. The CDR3 bases are TGCAGCGTTGATACTAGCGGGAAGAATGAGCAGTTCTTC. This translates into CSVDTSGKNEQFF.